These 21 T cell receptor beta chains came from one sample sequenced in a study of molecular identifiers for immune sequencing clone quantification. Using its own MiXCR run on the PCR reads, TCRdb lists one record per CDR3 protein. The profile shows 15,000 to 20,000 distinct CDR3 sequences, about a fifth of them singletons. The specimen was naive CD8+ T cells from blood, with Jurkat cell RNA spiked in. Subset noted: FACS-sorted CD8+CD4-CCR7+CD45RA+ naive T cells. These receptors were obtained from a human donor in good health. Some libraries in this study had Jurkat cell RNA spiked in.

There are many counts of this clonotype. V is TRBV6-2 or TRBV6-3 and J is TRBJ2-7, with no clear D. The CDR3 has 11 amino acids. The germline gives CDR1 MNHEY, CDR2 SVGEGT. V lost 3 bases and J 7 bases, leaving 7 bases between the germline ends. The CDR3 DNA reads TGTGCCAGCAGTTATCCGGCGGAGCAGTACTTC. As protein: CASSYPAEQYF.

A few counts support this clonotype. CDR3 in DNA: TGTGCCAGCAGCGCTCTTCCGCGACTAGCGGGAGTCTACGAGCAGTACTTC. It codes for CASSALPRLAGVYEQYF. The rearrangement joins TRBV9 to TRBJ2-7; 12 bases agree with TRBD2. The germline V gene has CDR1 SGDLS and CDR2 YYNGEE. The CDR3 is 17 residues long. Trimming took 3 bases from V and 3 from J; bases not matched to a gene: 10.

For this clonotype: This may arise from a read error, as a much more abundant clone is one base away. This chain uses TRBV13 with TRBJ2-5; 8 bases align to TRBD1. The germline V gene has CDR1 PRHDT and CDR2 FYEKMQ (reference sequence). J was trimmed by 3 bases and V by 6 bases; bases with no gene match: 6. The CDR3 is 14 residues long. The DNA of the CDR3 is TGTGCCAGCAGTGCCACACAGGGGGAAGAGACCCAGTACTTC. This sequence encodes CASSATQGEETQYF.

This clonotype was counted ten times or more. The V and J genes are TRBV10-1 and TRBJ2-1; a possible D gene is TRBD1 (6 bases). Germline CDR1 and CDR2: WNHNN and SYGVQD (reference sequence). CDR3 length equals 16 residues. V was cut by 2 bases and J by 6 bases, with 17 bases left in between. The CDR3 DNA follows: TGCGCCAGCAGTGAGAAATCACAGGGCCCACCCAATGAGCAGTTCTTC. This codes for CASSEKSQGPPNEQFF.

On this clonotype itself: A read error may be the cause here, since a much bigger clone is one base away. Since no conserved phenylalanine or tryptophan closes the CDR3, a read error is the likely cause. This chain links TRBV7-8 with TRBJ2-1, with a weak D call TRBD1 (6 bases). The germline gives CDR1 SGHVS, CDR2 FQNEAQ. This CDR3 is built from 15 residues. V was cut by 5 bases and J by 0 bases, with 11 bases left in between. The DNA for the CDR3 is TGTGCCAGCAGCCCCGACAGGAGCTCCTACAATGAGCAGTTCCTC. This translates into CASSPDRSSYNEQFL.

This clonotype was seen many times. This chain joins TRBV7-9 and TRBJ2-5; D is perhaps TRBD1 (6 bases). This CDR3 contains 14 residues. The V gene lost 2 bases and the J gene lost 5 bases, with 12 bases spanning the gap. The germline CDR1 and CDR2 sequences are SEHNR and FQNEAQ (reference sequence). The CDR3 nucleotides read TGTGCCAGCAGCTTATCTGCAGGGGAGGAGACCCAGTACTTC. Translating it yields CASSLSAGEETQYF.

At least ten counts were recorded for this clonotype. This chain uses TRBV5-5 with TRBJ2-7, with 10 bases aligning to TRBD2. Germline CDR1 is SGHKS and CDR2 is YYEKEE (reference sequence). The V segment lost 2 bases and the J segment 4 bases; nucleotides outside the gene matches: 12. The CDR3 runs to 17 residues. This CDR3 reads CASSFAVSSGSGYEQYF. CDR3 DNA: TGTGCCAGCAGCTTCGCGGTGTCTAGCGGGAGCGGTTACGAGCAGTACTTC.

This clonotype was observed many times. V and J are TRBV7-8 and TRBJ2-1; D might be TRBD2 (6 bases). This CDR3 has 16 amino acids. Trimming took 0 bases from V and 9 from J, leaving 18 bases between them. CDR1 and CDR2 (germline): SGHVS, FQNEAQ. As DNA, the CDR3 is TGTGCCAGCAGCTTAGCGCTTTCCCAAGCGGGTATTGAGCAGTTCTTC. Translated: CASSLALSQAGIEQFF.

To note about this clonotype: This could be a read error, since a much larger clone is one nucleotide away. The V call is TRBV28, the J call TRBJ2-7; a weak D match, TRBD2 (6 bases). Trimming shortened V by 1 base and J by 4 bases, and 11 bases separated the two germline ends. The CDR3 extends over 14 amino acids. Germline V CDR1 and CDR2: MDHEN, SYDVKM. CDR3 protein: CASSLSDYAYEQYF. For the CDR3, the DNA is TGTGCCAGCAGTTTATCGGACTACGCTTACGAGCAGTACTTC.

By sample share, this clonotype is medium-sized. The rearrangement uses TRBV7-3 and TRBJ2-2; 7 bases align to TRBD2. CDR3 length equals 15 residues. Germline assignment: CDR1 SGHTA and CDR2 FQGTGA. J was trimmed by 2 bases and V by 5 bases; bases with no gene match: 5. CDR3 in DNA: TGTGCCAGCAGCCCCGGACTAGGAAACACCGGGGAGCTGTTTTTT. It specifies CASSPGLGNTGELFF.

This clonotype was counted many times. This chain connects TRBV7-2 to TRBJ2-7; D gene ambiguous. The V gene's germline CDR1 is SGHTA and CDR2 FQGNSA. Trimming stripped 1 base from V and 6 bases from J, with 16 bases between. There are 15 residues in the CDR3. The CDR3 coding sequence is TGTGCCAGCAGCTTAGGTTGGGGTGCGCTGGCCGAGCAGTACTTC. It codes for CASSLGWGALAEQYF.

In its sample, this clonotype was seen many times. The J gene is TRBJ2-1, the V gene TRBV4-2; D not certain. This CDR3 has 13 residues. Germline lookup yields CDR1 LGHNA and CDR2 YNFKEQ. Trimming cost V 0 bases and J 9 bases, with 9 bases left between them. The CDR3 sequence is CASSQETRSEQFF. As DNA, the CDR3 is TGTGCCAGCAGCCAAGAAACGCGTAGTGAGCAGTTCTTC.

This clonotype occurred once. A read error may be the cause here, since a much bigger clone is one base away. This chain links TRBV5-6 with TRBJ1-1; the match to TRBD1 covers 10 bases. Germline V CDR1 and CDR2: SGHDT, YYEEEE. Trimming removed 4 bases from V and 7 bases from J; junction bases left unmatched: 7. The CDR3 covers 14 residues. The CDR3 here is CASSMGTGDIEAFF. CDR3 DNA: TGTGCCAGCAGCATGGGGACAGGGGATATTGAAGCTTTCTTT.

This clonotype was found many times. The CDR3 sequence: CASSTEATQYF. In DNA form, the CDR3 reads TGTGCCAGCAGCACAGAGGCGACCCAGTACTTC. The chain couples TRBV7-9 to TRBJ2-5; D gene ambiguous. In germline, CDR1 is SEHNR, CDR2 FQNEAQ (reference sequence). This CDR3 comprises 11 residues. The V gene lost 5 bases and the J gene lost 7 bases, with 8 bases spanning the gap.

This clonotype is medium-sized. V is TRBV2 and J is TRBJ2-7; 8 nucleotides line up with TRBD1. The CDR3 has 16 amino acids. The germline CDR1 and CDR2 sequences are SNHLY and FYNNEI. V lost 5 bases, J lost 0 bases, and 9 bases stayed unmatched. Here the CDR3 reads CASSRTRDRNSYEQYF. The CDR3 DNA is TGTGCCAGCAGTCGCACCCGGGACAGGAACTCCTACGAGCAGTACTTC.

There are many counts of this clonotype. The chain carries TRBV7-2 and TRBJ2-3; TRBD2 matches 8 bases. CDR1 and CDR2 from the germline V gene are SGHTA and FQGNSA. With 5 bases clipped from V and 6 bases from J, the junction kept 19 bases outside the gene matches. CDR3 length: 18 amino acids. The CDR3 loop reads CASSASQRENVHVDTQYF. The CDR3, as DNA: TGTGCCAGCAGCGCGTCACAGCGGGAGAATGTTCATGTGGATACGCAGTATTTT.

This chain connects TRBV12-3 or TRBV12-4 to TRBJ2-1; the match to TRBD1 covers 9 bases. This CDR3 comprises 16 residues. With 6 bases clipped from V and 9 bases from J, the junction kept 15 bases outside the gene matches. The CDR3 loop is CASRAPTGGRLTEQFF. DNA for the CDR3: TGTGCCAGCAGAGCCCCTACAGGGGGCAGATTAACTGAGCAGTTCTTC.

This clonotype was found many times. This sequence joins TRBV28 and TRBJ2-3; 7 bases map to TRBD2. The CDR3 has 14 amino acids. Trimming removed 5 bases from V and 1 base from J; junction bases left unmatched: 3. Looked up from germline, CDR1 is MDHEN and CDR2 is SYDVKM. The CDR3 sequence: CASSQRDGTDTQYF. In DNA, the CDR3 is TGTGCCAGCAGTCAGCGGGACGGCACAGATACGCAGTATTTT.

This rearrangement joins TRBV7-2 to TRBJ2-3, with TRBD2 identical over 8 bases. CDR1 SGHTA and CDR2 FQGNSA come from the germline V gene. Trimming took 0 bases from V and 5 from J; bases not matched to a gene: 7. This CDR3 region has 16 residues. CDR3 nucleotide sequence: TGTGCCAGCAGCTTAGCCCTTAGCGGGAATGGAGATACGCAGTATTTT. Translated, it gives CASSLALSGNGDTQYF.

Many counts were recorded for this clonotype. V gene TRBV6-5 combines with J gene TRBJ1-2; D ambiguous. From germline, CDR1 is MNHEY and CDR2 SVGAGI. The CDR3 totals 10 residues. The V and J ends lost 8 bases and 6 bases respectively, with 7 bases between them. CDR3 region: CASPLDGYTF. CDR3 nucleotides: TGTGCCAGCCCTCTTGATGGCTACACCTTC.

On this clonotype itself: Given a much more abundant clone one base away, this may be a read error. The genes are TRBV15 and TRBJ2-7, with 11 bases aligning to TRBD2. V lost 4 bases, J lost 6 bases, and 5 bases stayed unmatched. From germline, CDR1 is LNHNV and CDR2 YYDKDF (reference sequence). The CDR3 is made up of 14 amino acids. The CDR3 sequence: CATSNGLAGCEQYF. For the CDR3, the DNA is TGTGCCACCAGCAACGGACTAGCGGGTTGCGAGCAGTACTTC.